A selection of T cell receptor beta chains follows, all from one sample in a study of T cell changes during pregnancy in multiple sclerosis. Libraries were prepared by immunoSEQ multiplex PCR; TCRdb keeps only in-frame clonotypes and omits some of them. The sample contains 93,000 or so clones, approximately 90% of which appear only once. The sample consisted of peripheral blood, taken before pregnancy. These receptors originate from a female donor with multiple sclerosis, enrolled in a pregnancy study. Each CDR3 is given with its conserved first and last residue. D genes are given only for firm matches. For some rows the clone size is stated as once, few or many, or as a class when expanded; others skip it.

d_gene,j_gene,v_gene,abundance,CDR3nt,CDR3aa
TRBD1,TRBJ1-6,TRBV9,few,TGTGCCAGCAGCGCGCAGGGGGGAAATTCACCCCTCCACTTT,CASSAQGGNSPLHF
.,TRBJ2-1,TRBV7-2,.,TGTGCCAGCAGCTTACATAGGGGCAATGAGCAGTTCTTC,CASSLHRGNEQFF
.,TRBJ1-2,TRBV2,.,TGTGCCAGCAGTGGGGGCAGGGGTGACTATGGCTACACCTTC,CASSGGRGDYGYTF
.,TRBJ2-1,TRBV9,once,TGTGCCAGCAGTCCGAATGAGCAGTTCTTC,CASSPNEQFF
.,TRBJ2-1,TRBV5-1,.,TGCGCCAGCAGCTTGGGGGCCTGGGGGGATGAGCAGTTCTTC,CASSLGAWGDEQFF
.,TRBJ2-3,TRBV30,.,TGTGCCTGGAGAGGAGCGGCTAGCACAGATACGCAGTATTTT,CAWRGAASTDTQYF
.,TRBJ2-3,TRBV7-2,.,TGTGCCAGCAGCTCCCGGTGGCTAGCGAACCCCACAGATACGCAGTATTTT,CASSSRWLANPTDTQYF
TRBD1,TRBJ1-1,TRBV9,once,TGTGCCAGCAGCGTAGAGGGACAGGGTAAAAGCACTGAAGCTTTCTTT,CASSVEGQGKSTEAFF
.,TRBJ1-2,TRBV19,.,TGTGCCAGTACCCGACAGCCTCACCGGGGCTACACCTTC,CASTRQPHRGYTF
TRBD2,TRBJ2-1,TRBV7-2,.,TGTGCCAGCAGCTTAATCAGGCTAGCGGGGGGGCCTGAGCAGTTCTTC,CASSLIRLAGGPEQFF
TRBD1,TRBJ1-1,TRBV6-1,.,TGTGCCAGCAGTGAATTGACAGGGAGAGGGACTGAAGCTTTCTTT,CASSELTGRGTEAFF
.,TRBJ1-3,TRBV5-1,once,TGCGCCAGCAGCCGGGAACCTGGAAACACCATATATTTT,CASSREPGNTIYF
.,TRBJ1-6,TRBV6-5,few,TGTGCCAGCAGTTACAGCAGGCTCGGATCACCCCTCCACTTT,CASSYSRLGSPLHF
TRBD1,TRBJ2-1,TRBV7-3,.,TGTGCCAGCAGCTTTGGGGGACAGACCAATGAGCAGTTCTTC,CASSFGGQTNEQFF
.,TRBJ2-2,TRBV9,.,TGTGCCAGCAGCGTAGGAGTTGGTGGGAGGAACACCGGGGAGCTGTTTTTT,CASSVGVGGRNTGELFF
.,TRBJ2-1,TRBV7-9,.,TGTGCCAGCAGCTTAAAAGACAGTTCCTACAATGAGCAGTTCTTC,CASSLKDSSYNEQFF
TRBD2,TRBJ2-1,TRBV5-1,.,TGCGCCAGCAGCATTAGCGGGGGCGCGAGCTCCTACAATGAGCAGTTCTTC,CASSISGGASSYNEQFF
.,TRBJ2-1,TRBV6-5,.,TGTGCCAGCAGTTACTCGCAATATTCGCGGAATGAGCAGTTCTTC,CASSYSQYSRNEQFF